Listed here are 16 T cell receptor beta chains from one sample, sequenced in a study of identical twins (dated by TCRdb to about 2016). Library prep was done by 5' RACE. This sample was sequenced with an Illumina HiSeq 2000. TCRdb redid the processing of the public reads, applying fastp at Q25 and MiXCR, and retained in-frame beta chains. Records with the same CDR3 protein are collapsed into one entry carrying the most frequent genes and DNA. Here the sample has around 370,000 distinct CDR3 sequences; approximately 10% occur a single time. The ten largest clones add up to about 8.1% of the sample. Sequencing was performed on naive T cells sorted from blood. In light of the paper, this sample's cell subset or site label describes: cells isolated with a human naive T-cell isolation kit. The receptors derive from a woman aged 50 to 60 in good health.

This clonotype was detected a few times. The gene calls are TRBV20-1 and TRBJ2-7, with 13 bases matching TRBD2. Germline V CDR1 and CDR2: DFQATT, SNEGSKA (reference sequence). The CDR3 runs to 16 residues. V lost 6 bases and J lost 2; bases outside the gene matches: 10. CDR3 DNA: TGCAGTGCGAACCCCGGGACTAGCGGGACTCCCTACGAGCAGTACTTC. Translating gives CSANPGTSGTPYEQYF.

The chain has TRBV11-2 and TRBJ2-2, with D possibly matching TRBD2 (5 bases). V was clipped by 5 bases and J by 6 bases, with 10 bases between them. This CDR3 has 13 amino acids. CDR1 SGHAT and CDR2 FQNNGV come from the germline V gene. The CDR3 region has the DNA TGTGCCAGCAGCCCCCCGGAGGCCGGGGAGCTGTTTTTT. Residues: CASSPPEAGELFF.

This clonotype occurred many times. The rearrangement joins TRBV29-1 to TRBJ1-2; D ambiguous. Trimming stripped 5 bases from V and 6 bases from J, with 4 bases between. Germline V lookup: CDR1 SQVTM, CDR2 ANQGSEA. The CDR3 is made up of 9 amino acids. The CDR3 is CSVSDGYTF. CDR3 in DNA: TGCAGCGTTTCCGATGGCTACACCTTC.

This clonotype has a count of ten or more. The chain uses TRBV27 and TRBJ1-6, with 7 bases matching TRBD1. The V gene end was trimmed by 3 bases and the J gene end by 7 bases; junction bases not matched to a gene: 6. This CDR3 is 15 amino acids long. Looked up from germline, CDR1 is MNHEY and CDR2 is SMNVEV (reference sequence). CDR3 sequence: CASSLFGTDNSPLHF. In DNA, the CDR3 is TGTGCCAGCAGTTTGTTCGGGACAGACAATTCACCCCTCCACTTT.

The genes are TRBV5-1 and TRBJ2-1; TRBD2 matches 11 bases. The V gene end was trimmed by 4 bases and the J gene end by 7 bases; junction bases not matched to a gene: 7. From germline, CDR1 is SGHRS and CDR2 YFSETQ. The CDR3 has 15 residues. CDR3 sequence reads: CASSRSGRVQNEQFF. CDR3 in DNA: TGCGCCAGCAGCCGTAGCGGGAGGGTACAGAATGAGCAGTTCTTC.

This clonotype was detected only a few times. V gene TRBV4-1 combines with J gene TRBJ1-4; D gene unclear. V was cut by 1 base and J by 0 bases, with 15 bases left in between. From germline, CDR1 is MGHRA and CDR2 YSYEKL. CDR3 size: 18 residues. The CDR3 nucleotides are TGCGCCAGCAGCCAAGGAATTGTAATCCGGGCAACTAATGAAAAACTGTTTTTT. It translates to CASSQGIVIRATNEKLFF.

With regard to this clonotype: Given a much more abundant clone one base away, this may be a read error. The chain employs TRBV7-9 and TRBJ2-3; D uncertain. CDR1 and CDR2 (germline): SEHNR, FQNEAQ (reference sequence). The CDR3 runs 11 residues. In DNA, the CDR3 is TGTGCCGGCACGTCTGCAGATGCGCAGTATTTT. Amino acid sequence: CAGTSADAQYF. The variable domain in full, with the rest retrieved from reference TRBV7-9 and TRBJ2-3, is DTGVSQNPRHKITKRGQNVTFRCDPISEHNRLYWYRQTLGQGPEFLTYFQNEAQLEKSRLLSDRFSAERPKGSFSTLEIQRTEQGDSAMYLCAGTSADAQYFGPGTRLTVL.

This clonotype has at least ten counts. In DNA form, the CDR3 reads TGTGCCAGCAGCTCATCAGGTGCGGGAGCTTTCTTT. Amino acid sequence: CASSSSGAGAFF. This chain connects TRBV5-6 to TRBJ1-1; D gene uncertain. Germline V gives CDR1 SGHDT, CDR2 YYEEEE. CDR3 length equals 12 residues. Between the trimmed V and J ends, which lost 3 bases and 10 bases, there was a span of 13 bases.

V is TRBV16 and J is TRBJ2-7; D gene ambiguous. Germline assignment: CDR1 KGHSY and CDR2 FQNENV. This CDR3 region has 13 residues. Trimming took 4 bases from V and 7 from J, leaving 14 bases between them. CDR3 bases: TGTGCCAGCAGCCCACAAGGATTCGGGGAGCAGTACGTC. It translates to CASSPQGFGEQYV.

The gene calls are TRBV20-1 and TRBJ2-3, with TRBD2 matching over 11 bases. The V gene end was trimmed by 3 bases and the J gene end by 6 bases; junction bases not matched to a gene: 8. The CDR3 spans 15 residues. CDR1 is DFQATT and CDR2 is SNEGSKA in the germline V gene (reference sequence). The DNA of the CDR3 is TGCAGTGCTAGTTCGCTAGCGGGAGGATGGGATACGCAGTATTTT. Protein product: CSASSLAGGWDTQYF.

The chain links TRBV7-8 to TRBJ2-7; 7 nucleotides match TRBD1. The CDR3 is 15 amino acids. The trim removed 5 bases at V and 1 base at J, leaving 8 bases unmatched. Germline V lookup: CDR1 SGHVS, CDR2 FQNEAQ. The chain's CDR3 is CASSPNRGQSYEQYV. CDR3 nucleotides: TGTGCCAGCAGCCCCAACCGGGGACAGTCCTACGAGCAGTACGTC.

The chain joins TRBV5-5 to TRBJ1-3; perhaps TRBD1 as D (5 bases). The ends were cut back, 4 bases at V and 7 bases at J, with 15 bases in the middle. The CDR3 covers 14 residues. Germline loops: CDR1 SGHKS, CDR2 YYEKEE (reference sequence). The CDR3 protein is CASSAALRVNTIYF. Written as DNA, the CDR3 is TGTGCCAGCAGCGCTGCCCTCAGGGTGAACACCATATATTTT. The full variable domain, rest sourced from reference TRBV5-5 and TRBJ1-3, is DAGVTQSPTHLIKTRGQQVTLRCSPISGHKSVSWYQQVLGQGPQFIFQYYEKEERGRGNFPDRFSARQFPNYSSELNVNALLLGDSALYLCASSAALRVNTIYFGEGSWLTVV.

This chain links TRBV12-3 or TRBV12-4 with TRBJ2-2; D possibly corresponds to TRBD1 (5 bases). The CDR3 sequence is 13 residues long. V lost 7 bases to trimming and J lost 3 bases, with 9 bases between them. CDR3 bases: TGTGCCAGCACCTACAGGTACACCGGGGAGCTGTTTTTT. Protein sequence: CASTYRYTGELFF.

This clonotype was found many times. This rearrangement joins TRBV7-8 to TRBJ2-2, with TRBD1 matching 10 bases. Trimming removed 1 base from V and 0 bases from J; junction bases left unmatched: 2. Per the germline V gene, CDR1 is SGHVS and CDR2 is FQNEAQ. The CDR3 covers 17 residues. Here the CDR3 reads CASSLETGGTNTGELFF. Here the CDR3 DNA reads TGTGCCAGCAGCTTAGAGACAGGGGGCACGAACACCGGGGAGCTGTTTTTT.

The sample holds many counts of this clonotype. This chain uses TRBV3-1 with TRBJ2-3, with TRBD1 as a possible D gene (5 bases). V lost 1 base and J lost 0, with 5 bases in between. The CDR3 contains 14 residues. CDR1 and CDR2 from the germline V gene are LGHDT and YNNKEL (reference sequence). CDR3 residues: CASSQGQSTDTQYF. Written as DNA, the CDR3 is TGTGCCAGCAGCCAAGGACAGAGCACAGATACGCAGTATTTT.

This clonotype was found many times. This chain joins TRBV12-3 or TRBV12-4 and TRBJ2-5; D possibly corresponds to TRBD1 (6 bases). The CDR3 is made up of 14 amino acids. The V end was cut by 2 bases, the J end by 2 bases, with 9 bases between. Here the CDR3 DNA reads TGTGCCAGCAGTTTAATCGGGACACAAGAGACCCAGTACTTC. It translates to CASSLIGTQETQYF.